This entry lists 8 T cell receptor beta chains sequenced from one sample in a study of T-cell reconstitution after alpha-beta-depleted transplantation in children. TCRbeta library construction was performed incorporating unique molecular identifiers. TCRdb re-derived calls from the PCR reads in MiXCR, one entry per CDR3 protein. The sample holds roughly 300,000 distinct CDR3 sequences, about 9.9% seen once. Specimen: peripheral blood, collected 180 days after TCRalphabeta/CD19-depleted stem cell transplant. These receptors came from a male patient aged 2-10 years who had a stem cell transplant for chronic granulomatous disease, so the T cells may come from the graft donor.

This clonotype was observed many times. The gene calls are TRBV10-3 and TRBJ2-5; TRBD1 agrees at 8 bases. The length of the CDR3 is 15 residues. CDR1 and CDR2 from the germline V gene are ENHRY and SYGVKD. The J segment lost 2 bases and the V segment lost 2 bases, leaving 4 bases of the junction unmatched. The CDR3 DNA reads TGTGCCATCAGTGAGAGGGGGACAGGACAAGAGACCCAGTACTTC. This codes for CAISERGTGQETQYF.

This clonotype showed up many times. This chain links TRBV7-6 with TRBJ1-6; D is undetermined. This CDR3 comprises 17 residues. Germline-derived CDR1 and CDR2 are SGHVS and FNYEAQ. Trimming took 3 bases from V and 5 from J, leaving 17 bases between them. The DNA for the CDR3 is TGTGCCAGCAGCTTTAGTAGGGCTCCTGGAAATAATTCACCCCTCCACTTT. This translates into CASSFSRAPGNNSPLHF.

This clonotype was picked up many times. The J gene is TRBJ2-5, the V gene TRBV7-8; 9 positions agree with TRBD1. Germline V gene data show CDR1 as SGHVS and CDR2 as FQNEAQ. The CDR3 spans 16 residues. The junction had 8 bases not matched to a gene; V was cut back by 2 bases and J by 4 bases. CDR3 sequence reads: CASSLLGQGSRETQYF. The CDR3 DNA is TGTGCCAGCAGCTTATTGGGACAGGGTAGCCGAGAGACCCAGTACTTC.

This clonotype occurred many times. In nucleotides, the CDR3 is TGTGCCAGCAGCTTAGACCGGACGGTGAGGGAGCAGTACTTC. It specifies CASSLDRTVREQYF. The chain has TRBV7-8 and TRBJ2-7; the D is unclear. This CDR3 spans 14 amino acids. The germline V gene has CDR1 SGHVS and CDR2 FQNEAQ. V was pared by 1 base and J by 7 bases, with 14 bases between. The whole variable domain, filled in from reference TRBV7-8 and TRBJ2-7, reads GAGVSQSPRYKVAKRGQDVALRCDPISGHVSLFWYQQALGQGPEFLTYFQNEAQLDKSGLPSDRFFAERPEGSVSTLKIQRTQQEDSAVYLCASSLDRTVREQYFGPGTRLTVT.

There are many counts of this clonotype. This sequence joins TRBV4-2 and TRBJ2-7; D gene ambiguous. Germline lookup yields CDR1 LGHNA and CDR2 YNFKEQ. This CDR3 contains 13 residues. The V end was cut by 4 bases, the J end by 3 bases, with 10 bases between. This CDR3 reads CASSPDTYYEQYF. CDR3 coding DNA: TGTGCCAGCAGCCCCGACACCTACTACGAGCAGTACTTC.

The J gene is TRBJ2-1, the V gene TRBV12-3 or TRBV12-4; TRBD2 agrees at 7 bases. CDR3 length: 19 residues. V trimming: 3 bases; J trimming: 0 bases; junction bases outside the gene matches: 14. The CDR3 bases are TGTGCCAGCAGTTTTAGGGCCCTACTAGCGACTGGCTCCTACAATGAGCAGTTCTTC. It specifies CASSFRALLATGSYNEQFF.

This clonotype was picked up many times. The chain joins TRBV6-2 or TRBV6-3 to TRBJ2-1, with TRBD2 matching 8 bases. CDR1 is MNHEY and CDR2 is SVGEGT in the germline V gene. V shed 5 bases, J shed 2 bases, and the junction held 5 bases outside the gene matches. The CDR3 length is 15 residues. The CDR3 is CASSLPGGPYNEQFF. The CDR3 DNA reads TGTGCCAGCAGTCTGCCGGGAGGGCCCTACAATGAGCAGTTCTTC.

This clonotype was detected ten times or more. The V gene is TRBV7-2, the J gene TRBJ1-5; D is unclear. With 3 bases removed from V and 2 bases from J, the gap between germline ends came to 8 bases. The CDR3 totals 14 residues. The germline gives CDR1 SGHTA, CDR2 FQGNSA. CDR3 protein: CASSFLGGNQPQHF. In DNA form, the CDR3 reads TGTGCCAGCAGCTTTCTCGGGGGCAATCAGCCCCAGCATTTT.